This is a list of T cell receptor beta chains from one sample in a study of cytotoxic CD8 clonotypes in ibrutinib-treated CLL. The data were produced by immunoSEQ multiplex PCR, yet TCRdb's version contains in-frame clones alone and is incomplete. The data show about 68,000 clones, with 90% seen just once and roughly 3% held by the top ten. The sample here was PBMCs, taken after 12 months of ibrutinib treatment. All receptors derive from a human donor with chronic lymphocytic leukemia. CDR3s include the opening cysteine and the closing phenylalanine or tryptophan. D genes are given only for firm matches. The size field is filled for only some rows; it gives once, few, many or a size class.

TRBJ1-1	TRBV7-9	.	.	CASTGGDTEAFF	TGTGCCAGTACCGGGGGTGACACTGAAGCTTTCTTT
TRBJ2-7	TRBV27	.	TRBD1	CASSVGQARYEQYF	TGTGCCAGCAGTGTGGGACAGGCACGTTACGAGCAGTACTTC
TRBJ1-2	TRBV9	.	.	CASSVSRDGGYGYTF	TGTGCCAGCAGCGTATCCAGAGACGGAGGGTATGGCTACACCTTC
TRBJ2-7	TRBV28	.	.	CASSLSRAEQYF	TGTGCCAGCAGTTTATCGAGGGCCGAGCAGTACTTC
TRBJ2-1	TRBV5-1	.	TRBD2	CASSLLAGGSYNEQFF	TGCGCCAGCAGCCTACTAGCGGGCGGCTCCTACAATGAGCAGTTCTTC
TRBJ1-2	TRBV19	.	TRBD1	CASRIPGQGHYGYTF	TGTGCCAGTAGGATCCCAGGACAGGGGCACTATGGCTACACCTTC
TRBJ2-5	TRBV7-6	.	TRBD2	CASSSRPGATSGSVETQYF	TGTGCCAGCAGCTCCCGCCCGGGGGCGACTAGCGGGAGTGTGGAGACCCAGTACTTC
TRBJ2-5	TRBV5-1	.	.	CASSLATGPQGEETQYF	TGCGCCAGCAGCTTGGCCACGGGACCCCAAGGAGAAGAGACCCAGTACTTC
TRBJ1-2	TRBV19	few	.	CASTADRYYGYTF	TGTGCCAGTACCGCGGACAGATACTATGGCTACACCTTC
TRBJ1-2	TRBV2	.	.	CASSRGNNYGYTF	TGTGCCAGCAGCCGCGGAAATAACTATGGCTACACCTTC
TRBJ2-3	TRBV6-6	.	.	CASSYWDGGTDTQYF	TGTGCCAGCAGTTACTGGGACGGCGGGACAGATACGCAGTATTTT
TRBJ2-2	TRBV25-1	.	.	CASSEAFGGVGSGELFF	TGTGCCAGCAGTGAGGCCTTTGGGGGCGTGGGGTCCGGGGAGCTGTTTTTT
TRBJ2-7	TRBV4-1	.	.	CASSQGSGQYF	TGCGCCAGCAGCCAAGGGTCTGGGCAGTACTTC
TRBJ1-1	TRBV10-3	.	TRBD1	CAISPTGAGTEAFF	TGTGCCATCAGTCCCACAGGGGCGGGCACTGAAGCTTTCTTT
TRBJ1-5	TRBV5-1	.	TRBD1	CASSLEGTGGDQPQHF	TGCGCCAGCAGCTTGGAAGGGACAGGGGGAGATCAGCCCCAGCATTTT
TRBJ2-5	TRBV10-3	.	.	CATTGQTKETQYF	TGTGCCACGACAGGACAGACTAAAGAGACCCAGTACTTC
TRBJ2-5	TRBV11-2	.	TRBD2	CASSSTSGNQETQYF	TGTGCCAGCAGCTCGACTAGCGGAAACCAAGAGACCCAGTACTTC
TRBJ2-7	TRBV18	.	TRBD2	CASSPPGMRESYEQYF	TGTGCCAGCTCACCCCCGGGTATGCGGGAGTCCTACGAGCAGTACTTC
TRBJ2-7	TRBV5-1	once	.	CASSLSGSRSYEQYF	TGCGCCAGCAGCTTGTCAGGGTCTCGCTCCTACGAGCAGTACTTC
TRBJ1-1	TRBV6-6	.	.	CASLRDYNTEAFF	TGTGCCAGCTTGAGGGATTACAACACTGAAGCTTTCTTT
TRBJ2-7	TRBV27	.	TRBD1	CASRTQGAIAYEQYF	TGTGCCAGCAGAACTCAGGGGGCGATAGCCTACGAGCAGTACTTC
TRBJ1-5	TRBV27	.	.	CASSSPHRVRQPQHF	TGTGCCAGCAGTTCGCCCCACAGGGTTCGTCAGCCCCAGCATTTT
TRBJ2-7	TRBV7-2	.	TRBD2	CASSPLGGVGHEQYF	TGTGCCAGCAGCCCCCTCGGGGGGGTCGGCCACGAGCAGTACTTC
TRBJ1-2	TRBV6-5	.	.	CASSYLPGTSGYTF	TGTGCCAGCAGTTACTTACCCGGGACGTCTGGCTACACCTTC
TRBJ2-7	TRBV28	.	.	CASSLGGGQWIYEQYF	TGTGCCAGCAGTTTAGGGGGGGGACAGTGGATCTACGAGCAGTACTTC
TRBJ2-1	TRBV9	.	TRBD1	CASSEVGQVIHEQFF	TGTGCCAGCAGCGAGGTGGGACAGGTAATACATGAGCAGTTCTTC
TRBJ2-7	TRBV28	.	TRBD1	CASSPGQGVYEQYF	TGTGCCAGCAGTCCGGGACAGGGCGTCTACGAGCAGTACTTC
TRBJ2-3	TRBV30	.	.	CAWSKRLQGVNADTQYF	TGTGCCTGGAGCAAACGCCTTCAGGGTGTTAATGCAGATACGCAGTATTTT
TRBJ2-1	TRBV4-2	.	TRBD1	CASSQGDRAADEQFF	TGTGCCAGCAGCCAAGGGGACAGGGCAGCCGATGAGCAGTTCTTC
TRBJ2-3	TRBV2	.	.	CASSARSTDTQYF	TGTGCCAGCAGTGCAAGGAGCACAGATACGCAGTATTTT
TRBJ2-2	TRBV7-2	.	.	CASSSPVGGRPGELFF	TGTGCCAGCAGCTCCCCGGTAGGCGGCCGCCCCGGGGAGCTGTTTTTT
TRBJ2-7	TRBV5-6	once	.	CASSFSGGSYEQYF	TGTGCCAGCAGTTTTTCTGGGGGTAGCTACGAGCAGTACTTC
TRBJ1-1	TRBV6-4	once	TRBD1	CASSADRGNTEAFF	TGTGCCAGCAGTGCAGACAGGGGCAACACTGAAGCTTTCTTT
TRBJ1-1	TRBV7-2	.	.	CASSLEIRTEAFF	TGTGCCAGCAGCTTGGAAATTCGCACTGAAGCTTTCTTT
TRBJ2-2	TRBV7-3	.	.	CASSLTAAGELFF	TGTGCCAGCAGCTTAACAGCCGCCGGGGAGCTGTTTTTT
TRBJ1-5	TRBV6-1	few	.	CASSDPSGNQPQHF	TGTGCCAGCAGTGACCCCTCTGGGAATCAGCCCCAGCATTTT
TRBJ1-2	TRBV7-3	.	TRBD1	CASSSYIQGAGGYTF	TGTGCCAGCAGCTCGTACATACAGGGGGCGGGTGGCTACACCTTC
TRBJ2-5	TRBV6-4	.	.	CASSVGTGNQETQYF	TGTGCCAGCAGTGTTGGCACGGGAAACCAAGAGACCCAGTACTTC